One sample yielded the 16 T cell receptor beta chains listed below, sequenced in a study of T cells in Graves' hyperthyroidism and ophthalmopathy. Amplified regions were TCR beta CDR3 sequences from RNA transcripts. TCR CDR3 underwent first-round RT-PCR with the HTBI primer set. TCRdb passed the multiplex PCR reads through MiXCR, listing each CDR3 protein once. The data show some 380,000 distinct CDR3 sequences, with approximately 13% seen just once and 20% held by the top ten. The sequencing input was blood. The receptors stem from a man aged 25-45 years with Graves' hyperthyroidism that later progressed to Graves' ophthalmopathy.

This clonotype was picked up a small number of times. The chain carries TRBV5-1 and TRBJ1-1, with a possible D match to TRBD1 (6 bases). This CDR3 region has 13 residues. Germline-derived CDR1 and CDR2 are SGHRS and YFSETQ. Deletions cut 0 bases from V and 6 bases from J, with 9 bases between. Written as DNA, the CDR3 is TGCGCCAGCAGCTTGGGGCGGACAGCTGAAGCTTTCTTT. As protein: CASSLGRTAEAFF.

The chain has TRBV20-1 and TRBJ2-2; 7 nucleotides match TRBD1. CDR3 length: 14 amino acids. The ends lost 5 bases at V and 2 bases at J; junction bases unmatched: 5. Germline lookup yields CDR1 DFQATT and CDR2 SNEGSKA (reference sequence). The CDR3 DNA follows: TGCAGTGCTCTACAGGGGTCCAACACCGGGGAGCTGTTTTTT. It is translated as CSALQGSNTGELFF.

This clonotype was detected ten times or more. This chain joins TRBV5-1 and TRBJ2-5; D remains unclear. Germline CDR1 and CDR2: SGHRS and YFSETQ. The CDR3 covers 14 residues. V was trimmed by 4 bases and J by 5 bases, leaving 15 bases between them. The CDR3 loop reads CASSPQRPHETQYF. The CDR3 DNA follows: TGCGCCAGCAGCCCCCAGAGGCCCCACGAGACCCAGTACTTC.

In this sample, this clonotype turned up many times. The chain couples TRBV5-1 to TRBJ1-3, with D perhaps TRBD1 (5 bases). From germline, CDR1 is SGHRS and CDR2 YFSETQ. This CDR3 is built from 14 residues. V lost 4 bases and J lost 3, with 11 bases in between. The CDR3 bases are TGCGCCAGCAGCGACCAGGGATTTGGAAACACCATATATTTT. Protein: CASSDQGFGNTIYF.

At least ten counts were recorded for this clonotype. The chain employs TRBV7-9 and TRBJ2-7; the D gene is possibly TRBD1 (5 bases). This CDR3 is built from 13 residues. V was clipped by 1 base and J by 4 bases, with 8 bases between them. Germline CDR1 is SEHNR and CDR2 is FQNEAQ (reference sequence). The CDR3 DNA reads as TGTGCCAGCAGCTTAGAGGACATTTACGAGCAGTACTTC. This codes for CASSLEDIYEQYF.

This clonotype was seen repeatedly, ten times or more. The chain has TRBV20-1 and TRBJ2-1; TRBD2 might be the D (6 bases). CDR1 is DFQATT, CDR2 SNEGSKA, per germline (reference sequence). V lost 8 bases and J lost 5, with 13 bases in between. This CDR3 region has 12 residues. The CDR3 DNA reads as TGCAGTTCGCGGGGATCCAACAATGAGCAGTTCTTC. It specifies CSSRGSNNEQFF.

CDR3 loop: CAATGGTEAFF. The CDR3 DNA sequence: TGTGCCGCCACAGGGGGAACTGAAGCTTTCTTT. The chain links TRBV24-1 to TRBJ1-1, with 8 bases aligning to TRBD1. The CDR3 is 11 residues long. Germline V gene sequence: CDR1 KGHDR, CDR2 SFDVKD. The junction had 4 bases not matched to a gene; V was cut back by 12 bases and J by 5 bases.

This clonotype was observed many times. This rearrangement joins TRBV27 to TRBJ1-6, with D unresolved. Deletions cut 0 bases from V and 0 bases from J, with 9 bases between. The CDR3 loop spans 17 amino acids. Germline lookup yields CDR1 MNHEY and CDR2 SMNVEV (reference sequence). The CDR3 bases are TGTGCCAGCAGTTTATCGTGGGATTTCTCCTATAATTCACCCCTCCACTTT. This encodes CASSLSWDFSYNSPLHF.

There are many counts of this clonotype. The V gene is TRBV2, the J gene TRBJ2-3, with a tentative D call TRBD2 (6 bases). This CDR3 is 15 amino acids long. Trimming took 2 bases from V and 0 from J, leaving 9 bases between them. CDR1 SNHLY and CDR2 FYNNEI come from the germline V gene. CDR3: CASSEMGGSTDTQYF. Here the CDR3 DNA reads TGTGCCAGCAGTGAAATGGGGGGTAGCACAGATACGCAGTATTTT.

This clonotype was counted once. The V call is TRBV7-9, the J call TRBJ2-7; D ambiguous. V was cut by 5 bases and J by 8 bases, with 13 bases left in between. Germline values: CDR1 SEHNR, CDR2 FQNEAQ (reference sequence). This CDR3 has 12 residues. CDR3 DNA: TGTGCCAGCAGCCATGGGGTTAATAAGCAGTACTTC. This translates into CASSHGVNKQYF.

Concerning this clonotype itself: Being one base from a much bigger clone, this may be a read error. This chain uses TRBV2 with TRBJ2-6, with D perhaps given as TRBD1 or TRBD2 (5 bases each). The germline gives CDR1 SNHLY, CDR2 FYNNEI. The CDR3 loop spans 13 amino acids. Here the CDR3 reads CATSGSGANVPTF. In DNA form, the CDR3 reads TGTGCCACCAGCGGTTCTGGGGCCAACGTCCCGACTTTC.

This clonotype came up many times. This sequence joins TRBV5-1 and TRBJ2-7; D is uncertain. From germline, CDR1 is SGHRS and CDR2 YFSETQ. The CDR3 has 15 residues. Trimming left V 1 base short and J 0 bases short, with 11 bases between. The CDR3 region has the DNA TGCGCCAGCAGCTTGTCCGCCATGGGCTCCTACGAGCAGTACTTC. It yields the protein CASSLSAMGSYEQYF.

This clonotype showed up many times. V and J are TRBV2 and TRBJ1-5; no reliable D call. V was clipped by 0 bases and J by 8 bases, with 17 bases between them. This CDR3 has 16 amino acids. The germline CDR1 and CDR2 sequences are SNHLY and FYNNEI. The CDR3, as DNA: TGTGCCAGCAGTGAAGCGTTTGGCGGGTTTGGAAAGCCCCAGCATTTT. Its translation is CASSEAFGGFGKPQHF.

V is TRBV7-9 and J is TRBJ2-5; 15 bases map to TRBD2. Looked up from germline, CDR1 is SEHNR and CDR2 is FQNEAQ (reference sequence). The CDR3 is 18 amino acids. Unmatched junction bases numbered 12, after V lost 5 bases and J lost 5 bases. DNA for the CDR3: TGTGCCAGCAGCCCCACCGGGACTAGCGGGGGGTCGGGGGAGACCCAGTACTTC. Protein sequence: CASSPTGTSGGSGETQYF.

This clonotype was detected ten times or more. This chain joins TRBV2 and TRBJ1-4, with a weak D call TRBD1 (6 bases). V gave up 1 base and J gave up 8 bases, with 17 bases separating them. CDR1 is SNHLY, CDR2 FYNNEI, per germline. The CDR3 is 16 amino acids. The CDR3 DNA follows: TGTGCCAGCAGTGAAGACTTACAGGGTGGTGACGAAAAACTGTTTTTT. It yields the protein CASSEDLQGGDEKLFF. Full variable domain (outside the CDR3, taken from reference TRBV2 and TRBJ1-4): EPEVTQTPSHQVTQMGQEVILRCVPISNHLYFYWYRQILGQKVEFLVSFYNNEISEKSEIFDDQFSVERPDGSNFTLKIRSTKLEDSAMYFCASSEDLQGGDEKLFFGSGTQLSVL.

This clonotype was observed many times. The V call is TRBV27, the J call TRBJ2-3, with 7 bases matching TRBD2. CDR1 and CDR2 (germline): MNHEY, SMNVEV (reference sequence). The V and J ends lost 2 bases and 10 bases, in that order; junction bases with no gene match: 15. The length of the CDR3 is 16 residues. CDR3 nucleotides: TGTGCCAGCAGTTTAGGCATTGGACTAGGTGGGCAATCGCAGTATTTT. Translating it yields CASSLGIGLGGQSQYF.